This TCR beta chain appears in the sequencing data of a study of T cell repertoires in cytomegalovirus infection. Across the whole study: CMV infection and matching HLA type were both indicated by public TCR beta signatures.

TCRdb re-called the reads with MiXCR, one entry per CDR3 protein. In the table there are about 460,000 distinct CDR3 sequences, about 10% of which are singletons. The germline V gene has CDR1 SGHVS and CDR2 FQNEAQ. CDR3 size: 15 residues. The V gene lost 1 base and the J gene lost 3 bases, with 9 bases spanning the gap. This clonotype was seen many times. Sequenced sample: PBMCs. This chain joins TRBV7-8 and TRBJ1-4; tentative D call: TRBD1 (5 bases). This TCR was sampled from a human donor in good health (CMV status not recorded). Some clones in this sample may be carry-over from other donors' samples. CDR3 in amino acids: CASSLDQGANEKLFF. The CDR3 DNA is TGTGCCAGCAGCTTAGATCAGGGAGCTAATGAAAAACTGTTTTTT.